A single T cell receptor beta chain is shown here with its context. The ends were cut back, 1 base at V and 1 base at J, with 11 bases in the middle. The CDR3 totals 16 residues. Germline lookup yields CDR1 SGHVS and CDR2 FQNEAQ. The data originate from a study of cytomegalovirus exposure and HLA in healthy donors. Donors were ostensibly healthy at sampling, although undocumented immune exposures were probable. A multiplex PCR was run with 60 Vbeta primers and 13 Jbeta primers. Assay used: immunoSEQ multiplex PCR; TCRdb lists only in-frame clones, some missing. Found here are about 130,000 clones, approximately 79% of them singletons; the top ten hold around 4.5%.

Material: PBMCs. V gene TRBV7-8 combines with J gene TRBJ2-1, with D possibly matching TRBD2 (5 bases). This clonotype originated in a man between 18 and 35 years old in good health and CMV-seropositive. The CDR3 is CASSLGPGGSYNEQFF. In DNA form, the CDR3 reads TGTGCCAGCAGCTTAGGCCCAGGCGGGTCCTACAATGAGCAGTTCTTC. The variable domain in full, with the rest retrieved from reference TRBV7-8 and TRBJ2-1, is GAGVSQSPRYKVAKRGQDVALRCDPISGHVSLFWYQQALGQGPEFLTYFQNEAQLDKSGLPSDRFFAERPEGSVSTLKIQRTQQEDSAVYLCASSLGPGGSYNEQFFGPGTRLTVL.